What follows is one T cell receptor (beta chain) and its context. The sample comes from a study of blood T cell repertoires in COVID-19. Study summary: Sites across the United States, Italy and Spain contributed samples from acute and convalescent COVID-19.

The assay was immunoSEQ multiplex PCR, and TCRdb's table has in-frame clones only and misses some. This sample has some 21,000 clones, with roughly 80% found just once. The germline gives CDR1 LGHDT, CDR2 YNNKEL (reference sequence). CDR3 size: 16 residues. Trimming shortened V by 4 bases and J by 9 bases, and 19 bases separated the two germline ends. Sequencing was done on a sample of peripheral blood. The TCR originated in a man aged 35 to 55 with acute or convalescent COVID-19. The chain has TRBV3-1 (or the pseudogene TRBV3-2) and TRBJ1-6, with TRBD1 as a possible D gene (6 bases). CDR3 residues: CASSPLMSGGGSPLHF. Here the CDR3 DNA reads TGTGCCAGCAGCCCCCTGATGTCGGGGGGCGGTTCACCCCTCCACTTT.